These T cell receptor beta chains were read from a single sample in a study of CD4+ T cells in melanoma. Assay used: immunoSEQ multiplex PCR; TCRdb lists only in-frame clones, some missing. The sample carries about 14,000 clones, roughly three fifths recorded once. The sample consisted of cells from a culture (not recorded whether cultured in vitro). The source is a human donor with melanoma. Both conserved end residues are part of each CDR3. D genes are given only for firm matches. Some rows have no size entry. The others give once, few or many, or a class for an expanded clone.

TRBJ1-6	TRBV5-6	few	.	CASSRPGPRHSPLHF	TGTGCCAGCAGCAGGCCGGGACCGAGGCATTCACCCCTCCACTTT
TRBJ1-1	TRBV11-2	.	TRBD1	CASSSGTGAPHRF	TGTGCCAGCAGCTCAGGGACAGGGGCGCCTCACCGCTTT
TRBJ2-6	TRBV4-1	.	.	CASSQPGANVLTF	TGCGCCAGCAGCCAACCTGGGGCCAACGTCCTGACTTTC
TRBJ2-4	TRBV15	.	.	CATAKSLNQNIQYF	TGTGCCACCGCGAAGTCTTTAAACCAAAACATTCAGTACTTC
TRBJ2-7	TRBV19	few	TRBD1	CASSTGTGTYEQYF	TGTGCCAGTAGTACTGGGACAGGGACCTACGAGCAGTACTTC
TRBJ2-3	TRBV7-9	.	.	CASSRGGGLTDTQYF	TGTGCCAGCAGCCGCGGCGGGGGCCTCACAGATACGCAGTATTTT
TRBJ1-5	TRBV10-3	.	TRBD1	CAITYRDRQYSNQPQHF	TGTGCCATCACCTACAGGGACAGACAATATAGCAATCAGCCCCAGCATTTT
TRBJ2-6	TRBV7-6	few	.	CASSLVGSGANVLTF	TGTGCCAGCAGCTTAGTTGGCTCTGGGGCCAACGTCCTGACTTTC
TRBJ1-1	TRBV6-5	.	TRBD1	CASRDRGGNTEAFF	TGTGCCAGCAGGGACAGGGGGGGGAACACTGAAGCTTTCTTT
TRBJ1-2	TRBV18	few	.	CASSQLDGTYGYTF	TGTGCCAGCTCACAACTGGACGGGACCTATGGCTACACCTTC
TRBJ1-1	TRBV27	.	.	CASSPLQGPQTEAFF	TGTGCCAGCAGTCCCCTACAGGGCCCACAGACTGAAGCTTTCTTT
TRBJ1-3	TRBV7-2	few	TRBD1	CASSRWRGTAGNTIYF	TGTGCCAGCAGCCGATGGCGCGGGACAGCTGGAAACACCATATATTTT
TRBJ1-2	TRBV2	few	.	CASSGQTSNYGYTF	TGTGCCAGCAGTGGACAGACATCTAACTATGGCTACACCTTC
TRBJ2-3	TRBV5-4	.	TRBD1	CASSSGQLTSTDTQYF	TGTGCCAGCAGCTCGGGACAGCTTACTAGCACAGATACGCAGTATTTT
TRBJ1-4	TRBV18	.	.	CASSSGRLTMELFF	TGTGCCAGCTCGTCGGGCCGACTGACGATGGAACTGTTTTTT
TRBJ2-7	TRBV7-8	medium-sized	TRBD1	CASSVGQAYEQYF	TGTGCCAGCAGCGTGGGACAGGCCTACGAGCAGTACTTC